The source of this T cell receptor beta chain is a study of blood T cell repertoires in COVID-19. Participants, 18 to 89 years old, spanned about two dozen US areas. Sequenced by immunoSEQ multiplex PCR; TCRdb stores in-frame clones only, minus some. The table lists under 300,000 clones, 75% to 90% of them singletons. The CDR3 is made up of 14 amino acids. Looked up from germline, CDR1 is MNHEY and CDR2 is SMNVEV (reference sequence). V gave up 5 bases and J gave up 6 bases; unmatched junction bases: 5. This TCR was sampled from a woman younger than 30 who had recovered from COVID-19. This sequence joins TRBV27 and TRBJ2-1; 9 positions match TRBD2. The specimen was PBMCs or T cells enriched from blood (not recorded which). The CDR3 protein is CASSLLTSGNEQFF. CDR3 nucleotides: TGTGCCAGCAGTCTCCTGACTAGCGGCAATGAGCAGTTCTTC.